Shown below are 8 T cell receptor beta chains from a single sample sequenced in a study of T cells in Graves' hyperthyroidism and ophthalmopathy (dated 2019 in TCRdb). Library preparation was by multiplex PCR. Sequenced using an Illumina HiSeq 2000. The TCR beta CDR3 regions were amplified from the RNA transcripts. The TCR CDR3 was subjected to a first round of RT-PCR using the HTBI primer set and the Qiagen OneStep RT-PCR kit. In-frame beta chains were kept once TCRdb had trimmed the public reads at Q25 with fastp and called clones with MiXCR. Records with the same CDR3 protein are collapsed into one entry carrying the most frequent genes and DNA. Recorded for this sample are some 350,000 distinct CDR3 sequences; 15% to 18% of them occurred a single time. The top ten constitute roughly 25% of the sample. The source material was blood. These receptors were taken from a woman younger than 35 with Graves' hyperthyroidism that later progressed to Graves' ophthalmopathy.

This clonotype was found a few times. This chain uses TRBV5-6 with TRBJ1-1; D remains unclear. The CDR3 extends over 12 amino acids. In germline, CDR1 is SGHDT, CDR2 YYEEEE. The V end was cut by 4 bases, the J end by 11 bases, with 15 bases between. The DNA of the CDR3 is TGTGCCAGCAGCCCCTCAACCAAATCGGCTTTCTTT. Protein sequence: CASSPSTKSAFF.

This clonotype was seen ten or more times. The chain has TRBV12-3 or TRBV12-4 and TRBJ2-7; D gene uncertain. The CDR3 totals 15 residues. Trimming left V 2 bases short and J 3 bases short, with 14 bases between. In nucleotides, the CDR3 is TGTGCCAGCAGTTTAAAAGGTAACAGATACTACGAGCAGTACTTC. This translates into CASSLKGNRYYEQYF.

Note on this clonotype: With a much larger clone just one base away, this may be a read error. This chain joins TRBV20-1 and TRBJ2-7, with a possible D match to TRBD2 (6 bases). The CDR3 is made up of 14 amino acids. CDR1 is DFQATT and CDR2 is SNEGSKA in the germline V gene (reference sequence). The CDR3 coding sequence is TGCAGAGCTGCCGGGACTTCATTCTCCTACGAGCAGTACTTC. This gives the protein CRAAGTSFSYEQYF.

The chain carries TRBV30 and TRBJ2-6; 7 bases align to TRBD2. Germline V gene lookup returns CDR1 GTSNPN and CDR2 SVGIG (reference sequence). Unmatched junction bases numbered 1, after V lost 5 bases and J lost 0 bases. This CDR3 is 14 amino acids long. For the CDR3, the DNA is TGTGCCTGGGGGGGGGACTCTGGGGCCAACGTCCTGACTTTC. Translation gives CAWGGDSGANVLTF.

This clonotype came up many times. V gene TRBV20-1 combines with J gene TRBJ2-1, with 9 bases fitting TRBD2. CDR3 length equals 17 residues. V lost 0 bases and J lost 7; bases outside the gene matches: 13. Germline values: CDR1 DFQATT, CDR2 SNEGSKA (reference sequence). The CDR3 sequence is CSARDPEIAGDRNEQFF. In DNA form, the CDR3 reads TGCAGTGCTAGAGATCCCGAGATAGCGGGAGATAGGAATGAGCAGTTCTTC.

This clonotype has just a few counts. The gene calls are TRBV4-1 and TRBJ1-6, with a tentative D call TRBD1 (5 bases). Per germline, CDR1 MGHRA and CDR2 YSYEKL. This CDR3 is built from 15 residues. The V end lost 3 bases, the J end lost 7 bases, and 13 bases lay between the germline ends. The CDR3 spells CASSQFRDQNSPLHF. The CDR3 DNA follows: TGCGCCAGCAGCCAGTTCCGGGACCAGAATTCACCCCTCCACTTT.

This clonotype was counted a few times. This CDR3 is CSAAEAGEQYF. The CDR3 coding sequence is TGCAGTGCCGCAGAGGCAGGGGAGCAGTACTTC. The chain recombines TRBV20-1 with TRBJ2-7; TRBD1 might be the D (5 bases). The germline V gene encodes CDR1 DFQATT and CDR2 SNEGSKA (reference sequence). With 6 bases removed from V and 7 bases from J, the gap between germline ends came to 13 bases. This CDR3 is built from 11 residues.

This clonotype showed up many times. The chain recombines TRBV20-1 with TRBJ1-2; D perhaps matches TRBD1 (5 bases). The CDR3 runs 13 residues. Trimming removed 6 bases at V and 5 bases at J, with 16 bases between. Germline lookup yields CDR1 DFQATT and CDR2 SNEGSKA (reference sequence). CDR3 sequence (DNA): TGCAGTGCGAGCCCGGGACTCAATTATGGCTACACCTTC. Translation: CSASPGLNYGYTF.